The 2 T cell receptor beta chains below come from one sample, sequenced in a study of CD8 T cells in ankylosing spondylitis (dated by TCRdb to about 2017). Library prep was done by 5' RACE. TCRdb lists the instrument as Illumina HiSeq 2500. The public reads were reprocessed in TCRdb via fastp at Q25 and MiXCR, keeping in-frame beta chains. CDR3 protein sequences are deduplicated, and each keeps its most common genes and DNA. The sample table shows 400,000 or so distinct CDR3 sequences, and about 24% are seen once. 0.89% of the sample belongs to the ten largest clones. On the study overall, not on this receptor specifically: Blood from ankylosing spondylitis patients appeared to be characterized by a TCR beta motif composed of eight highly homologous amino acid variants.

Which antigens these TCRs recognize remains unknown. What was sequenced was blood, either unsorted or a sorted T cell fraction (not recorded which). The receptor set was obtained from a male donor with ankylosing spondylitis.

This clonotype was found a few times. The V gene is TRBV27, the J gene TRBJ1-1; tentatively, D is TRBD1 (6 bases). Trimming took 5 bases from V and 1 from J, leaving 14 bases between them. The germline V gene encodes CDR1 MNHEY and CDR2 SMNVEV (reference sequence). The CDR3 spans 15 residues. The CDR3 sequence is CASSPPGQPNTEAFF. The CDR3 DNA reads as TGTGCCAGCAGTCCCCCCGGACAGCCGAACACTGAAGCTTTCTTT.

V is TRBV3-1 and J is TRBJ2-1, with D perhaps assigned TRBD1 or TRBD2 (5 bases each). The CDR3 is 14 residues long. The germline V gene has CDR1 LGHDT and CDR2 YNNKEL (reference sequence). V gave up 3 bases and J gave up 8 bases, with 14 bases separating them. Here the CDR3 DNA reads TGTGCCAGCAGCCAGGGGGATTTTGTCTATGAGCAGTTCTTC. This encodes CASSQGDFVYEQFF.